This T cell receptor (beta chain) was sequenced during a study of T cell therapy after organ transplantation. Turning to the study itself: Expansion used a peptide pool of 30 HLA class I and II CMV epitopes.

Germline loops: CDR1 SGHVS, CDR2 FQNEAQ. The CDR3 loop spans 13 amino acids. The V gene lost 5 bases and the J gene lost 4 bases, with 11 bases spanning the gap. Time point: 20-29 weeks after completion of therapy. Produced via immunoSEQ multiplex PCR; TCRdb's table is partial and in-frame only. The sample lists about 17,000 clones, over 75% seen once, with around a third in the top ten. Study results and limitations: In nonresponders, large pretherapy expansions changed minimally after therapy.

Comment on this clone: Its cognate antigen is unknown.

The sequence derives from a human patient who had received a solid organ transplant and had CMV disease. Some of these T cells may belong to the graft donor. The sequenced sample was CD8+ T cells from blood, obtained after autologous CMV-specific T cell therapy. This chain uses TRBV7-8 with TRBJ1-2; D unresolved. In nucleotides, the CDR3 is TGTGCCAGCAGCCACAGCAGTGGCTATGGCTACACCTTC. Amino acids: CASSHSSGYGYTF.